The clone carrying this T cell receptor (beta chain) appeared many times. Its antigen is undetermined. Cells sorted as Tregs were CD4+, CD25+ and CD127-/low. TRBV12-4/TRBJ1-2 clonotypes were amplified with adaptor-ligated barcode primers. TCRdb ran MiXCR on the multiplex PCR reads and lists one entry per CDR3 protein. The table lists 600 or so distinct CDR3 sequences, roughly 5% of them singletons. General study results and limits: Tumor Treg TCRs overlapped most with tumor naive CD4+ cells. Tumor memory CD4+ T cell TCR gene usage was found to cluster with blood and lymph node memory CD4+ cells and with lymph node naive CD4+ cells. About 12.9% of tumor Treg sequences matched naive CD4+ cells.

Trimming took 4 bases from V and 8 from J, leaving 11 bases between them. There are 12 residues in the CDR3. The sequence was obtained from a female donor with breast cancer. The sample comprised tumor-infiltrating Tregs sorted from the breast tumor. J is TRBJ1-2 and V is TRBV12-3 or TRBV12-4; D is ambiguous. The CDR3 DNA reads as TGTGCCAGCAGTTCAATCGCCGAGGGCTACACCTTC. Its translation: CASSSIAEGYTF.